The 5 T cell receptor beta chains presented below share a single source sample, sequenced in a study of T cell responses to AZD1222 COVID-19 vaccine. Profiling relied on immunoSEQ multiplex PCR, and the TCRdb table lists in-frame clones only, not all of them. The sample carries approximately 93,000 clones, approximately 90% recorded once. The sample here was peripheral blood, taken 28 days after the second AZD1222 dose. The receptors were sampled from an adult who received the AZD1222 COVID-19 vaccine.

This rearrangement joins TRBV4-1 to TRBJ1-2; TRBD1 agrees at 7 bases. V trimming: 1 base; J trimming: 7 bases; junction bases outside the gene matches: 12. CDR3 size: 16 residues. Germline-derived CDR1 and CDR2 are MGHRA and YSYEKL. The CDR3 loop reads CASSQVGTAIRGGYTF. CDR3 bases: TGCGCCAGCAGCCAAGTCGGGACAGCCATCAGGGGTGGCTACACCTTC.

The genes are TRBV27 and TRBJ2-7; possible D gene TRBD1, 5 bases. CDR3 length: 19 residues. Germline V gene sequence: CDR1 MNHEY, CDR2 SMNVEV (reference sequence). The ends were cut back, 1 base at V and 6 bases at J, with 28 bases in the middle. CDR3 in DNA: TGTGCCAGCAGTTTATTGCGCCAGGGTCTCACCGTCCCCCCTGCCGAGCAGTACTTC. Protein sequence: CASSLLRQGLTVPPAEQYF.

The J gene is TRBJ2-7, the V gene TRBV27; D not certain. The V gene's germline CDR1 is MNHEY and CDR2 SMNVEV (reference sequence). This CDR3 comprises 11 residues. Trimming took off 3 bases at V and 3 bases at J, with 3 bases between the two ends. DNA for the CDR3: TGTGCCAGCAGTTTTGGCTACGAGCAGTACTTC. Translated, it gives CASSFGYEQYF.

The rearrangement joins TRBV5-4 to TRBJ1-3; the match to TRBD1 covers 8 bases. CDR1 and CDR2 (germline): SGHNT, YYREEE (reference sequence). Germline trimming cut 2 bases from V and 0 bases from J; bases unmatched to any gene: 4. The CDR3 runs to 16 residues. The CDR3 sequence is CASSFAQGVSGNTIYF. The CDR3 bases are TGTGCCAGCAGCTTCGCACAGGGGGTCTCTGGAAACACCATATATTTT.

The chain joins TRBV16 to TRBJ1-2, with 8 positions matching TRBD1. The CDR3 runs 16 residues. After removal of 4 bases from V and 3 bases from J, the junction contained 10 bases not matched to a gene. Germline V gene data show CDR1 as KGHSY and CDR2 as FQNENV. The CDR3 is CASSRQDRAAYYGYTF. CDR3 bases: TGTGCCAGCAGCCGACAGGACAGGGCAGCCTACTATGGCTACACCTTC.